The 20 T cell receptor beta chains below come from one sample, sequenced in a study of OX40 agonist ivuxolimab in advanced cancers. TCRdb's copy holds only in-frame clones and misses some; the assay was immunoSEQ multiplex PCR. The sample lists 80,000 to 85,000 clones, about 80% occurring once. The sample was CD4+ or CD8+ T cells sorted from blood, taken in a trial of the OX40 agonist ivuxolimab. The receptors were sampled from an adult with an advanced solid tumor such as melanoma, head and neck, liver or kidney cancer.

Points on this clone: Other DNA sequences of this sample code for an identical CDR3. The chain couples TRBV11-2 to TRBJ1-2, with 12 bases identical to TRBD1. The CDR3 runs 16 residues. Germline V CDR1 and CDR2: SGHAT, FQNNGV. V was pared by 4 bases and J by 4 bases, with 7 bases of the junction left unmatched. Here the CDR3 DNA reads TGTGCCAGCAGCTCTACCGGGACAGGGGGCGTCTATGGCTACACCTTC. This gives the protein CASSSTGTGGVYGYTF.

The rearrangement links TRBV6-6 to TRBJ2-1; a weak D match, TRBD1 (5 bases). In germline, CDR1 is MNHNY, CDR2 SVGAGI (reference sequence). The CDR3 has 16 amino acids. Trimming stripped 0 bases from V and 12 bases from J, with 21 bases between. CDR3: CASSYSITQGTRTQFF. Written as DNA, the CDR3 is TGTGCCAGCAGTTACTCGATCACCCAGGGCACAAGGACGCAGTTCTTC.

This sequence joins TRBV4-3 and TRBJ1-4, with D possibly TRBD1 on 5 matching bases. Trimming pared 0 bases from V and 7 bases from J, leaving 18 bases between. CDR3 size: 17 residues. Per the germline V gene, CDR1 is LGHNA and CDR2 is YSLEER. In DNA, the CDR3 is TGCGCCAGCAGCCAAGATTCCGCCGGGGGGAGAGGTGAAAAACTGTTTTTT. As protein: CASSQDSAGGRGEKLFF.

The chain combines TRBV19 with TRBJ1-5; 8 nucleotides line up with TRBD1. Germline trimming cut 6 bases from V and 7 bases from J; bases unmatched to any gene: 5. Germline V gives CDR1 LNHDA, CDR2 SQIVND (reference sequence). There are 13 residues in the CDR3. The CDR3 here is CASSDRGRQPQHF. CDR3 DNA sequence: TGTGCCAGTAGCGACAGGGGAAGGCAGCCCCAGCATTTT. The full variable domain, with the rest looked up from reference TRBV19 and TRBJ1-5, is DGGITQSPKYLFRKEGQNVTLSCEQNLNHDAMYWYRQDPGQGLRLIYYSQIVNDFQKGDIAEGYSVSREKKESFPLTVTSAQKNPTAFYLCASSDRGRQPQHFGDGTRLSIL.

This clone was recorded once. The J gene is TRBJ2-7, the V gene TRBV28; 7 positions agree with TRBD1. The CDR3 is 17 amino acids. J lost 4 bases, V lost 6 bases, and 18 bases had no gene match. CDR1 MDHEN and CDR2 SYDVKM come from the germline V gene. In nucleotides, the CDR3 is TGTGCCAGCAGCCACCAACCGGACAGGTCCTCCTATTACGAGCAGTACTTC. Translating gives CASSHQPDRSSYYEQYF. Variable domain in full (rest from reference TRBV28 and TRBJ2-7): DVKVTQSSRYLVKRTGEKVFLECVQDMDHENMFWYRQDPGLGLRLIYFSYDVKMKEKGDIPEGYSVSREKKERFSLILESASTNQTSMYLCASSHQPDRSSYYEQYFGPGTRLTVT.

The CDR3 region is CASSKERREVGSSTDTQYF. CDR3 sequence (DNA): TGTGCCAGCAGCAAAGAACGCAGGGAGGTTGGAAGCAGCACAGATACGCAGTATTTT. J is TRBJ2-3 and V is TRBV21-1; the D segment call TRBD2 is taken from the table without a DNA check. TRBV21-1 is deemed a pseudogene. This CDR3 is 19 amino acids long.

This clone was counted once. This chain links TRBV23-1 with TRBJ1-4; perhaps TRBD1 as D (5 bases). TRBV23-1 is designated an ORF whose function remains uncertain. Trimming pared 8 bases from V and 0 bases from J, leaving 16 bases between. The CDR3 covers 16 residues. CDR3 bases: TGCGCCAGCCCGATCTACGGGACTGCAACTAATGAAAAACTGTTTTTT. Translating gives CASPIYGTATNEKLFF.

This clone has a handful of counts. The chain has TRBV7-9 and TRBJ2-3; D remains unclear. With 5 bases removed from V and 3 bases from J, the gap between germline ends came to 21 bases. The CDR3 is 17 residues long. Germline CDR1 SEHNR, CDR2 FQNEAQ (reference sequence). The CDR3 here is CASSPGLSGSRTDTQYF. The CDR3 nucleotides read TGTGCCAGCAGCCCAGGCCTTTCGGGTTCGAGGACAGATACGCAGTATTTT. Full variable domain (outside the CDR3, taken from reference TRBV7-9 and TRBJ2-3): DTGVSQNPRHKITKRGQNVTFRCDPISEHNRLYWYRQTLGQGPEFLTYFQNEAQLEKSRLLSDRFSAERPKGSFSTLEIQRTEQGDSAMYLCASSPGLSGSRTDTQYFGPGTRLTVL.

This chain uses TRBV7-6 with TRBJ2-5, with 14 bases lining up with TRBD2. The CDR3 loop spans 19 amino acids. V shed 5 bases, J shed 5 bases, and the junction held 16 bases outside the gene matches. Germline values: CDR1 SGHVS, CDR2 FNYEAQ. The CDR3 DNA reads TGTGCCAGCAGCCACTTCGGGACTAGCGGGGGCCAGGGTCTGGAGACCCAGTACTTC. Encoded protein: CASSHFGTSGGQGLETQYF.

J is TRBJ1-2 and V is TRBV5-1; D call uncertain. The CDR3 is 15 residues long. Germline values: CDR1 SGHRS, CDR2 YFSETQ. Trimming cost V 0 bases and J 4 bases, with 13 bases left between them. CDR3 sequence reads: CASSLAGIWSYGYTF. DNA for the CDR3: TGCGCCAGCAGCTTGGCCGGTATTTGGAGCTATGGCTACACCTTC.

The rearrangement joins TRBV9 to TRBJ2-5; D is possibly TRBD1 (7 bases). Germline CDR1 and CDR2: SGDLS and YYNGEE. There are 16 residues in the CDR3. V lost 0 bases, J lost 4 bases, and 16 bases lay in between. CDR3: CASSVGPGGYGETQYF. The CDR3 bases are TGTGCCAGCAGCGTAGGGCCAGGGGGGTATGGAGAGACCCAGTACTTC.

In this sample, this clone turned up once. The chain recombines TRBV2 with TRBJ1-5; no clear D gene. CDR3 length equals 12 residues. V was pared by 6 bases and J by 0 bases, with 3 bases between. Germline V CDR1 and CDR2: SNHLY, FYNNEI. The CDR3 spells CASRSSNQPQHF. In DNA, the CDR3 is TGTGCCAGCAGGAGTAGCAATCAGCCCCAGCATTTT.

The chain combines TRBV6-5 with TRBJ2-1; tentative D call: TRBD1 (5 bases). With 5 bases removed from V and 6 bases from J, the gap between germline ends came to 14 bases. The CDR3 runs 14 residues. CDR1 MNHEY and CDR2 SVGAGI come from the germline V gene. CDR3 DNA sequence: TGTGCCAGCAGTCCTTTTCAGGGCCCCAATGAGCAGTTCTTC. Amino acid sequence: CASSPFQGPNEQFF.

This sequence joins TRBV6-5 and TRBJ2-5, with no clear D. Trimming shortened V by 5 bases and J by 5 bases, and 12 bases separated the two germline ends. Germline loops: CDR1 MNHEY, CDR2 SVGAGI. This CDR3 spans 13 amino acids. CDR3 amino acids: CASSTDLGETQYF. The CDR3 region has the DNA TGTGCCAGCAGTACGGACCTGGGGGAGACCCAGTACTTC.

The chain recombines TRBV27 with TRBJ2-5; D is possibly TRBD2 (6 bases). Per the germline V gene, CDR1 is MNHEY and CDR2 is SMNVEV (reference sequence). Trimming left V 6 bases short and J 5 bases short, with 16 bases between. CDR3 size: 14 residues. DNA for the CDR3: TGTGCCAGCAGCCGAGGAGGGTTTGGGGAGACCCAGTACTTC. Residues: CASSRGGFGETQYF.

V and J are TRBV4-3 and TRBJ2-5, with 8 bases matching TRBD1. The DNA end is more similar to TRBJ2-7, so the J call may be wrong. The CDR3 is 14 amino acids. Germline CDR1 and CDR2: LGHNA and YSLEER. In nucleotides, the CDR3 is TGCGCCAGCAGCCAAGGCAGGGGGCGTTACGAGCAGTACTTC. Encoded protein: CASSQGRGRYEQYF.

This chain joins TRBV7-6 and TRBJ2-2, with D possibly being TRBD2 (6 bases). Germline assignment: CDR1 SGHVS and CDR2 FNYEAQ. V was clipped by 7 bases and J by 0 bases, with 9 bases between them. CDR3 length equals 14 residues. In nucleotides, the CDR3 is TGTGCCAGCACCCTAGCGCCGAACACCGGGGAGCTGTTTTTT. It yields the protein CASTLAPNTGELFF.

The chain links TRBV7-2 to TRBJ1-1; D uncertain. Germline V gene data show CDR1 as SGHTA and CDR2 as FQGNSA. Trimming pared 3 bases from V and 0 bases from J, leaving 8 bases between. The CDR3 sequence is 14 residues long. The CDR3 is CASSFEGVNTEAFF. CDR3 bases: TGTGCCAGCAGCTTTGAGGGAGTGAACACTGAAGCTTTCTTT.

This chain connects TRBV12-1 to TRBJ2-1; no check of the table's D call, TRBD1, against the DNA was made. TRBV12-1 is annotated as a pseudogene. The CDR3 is made up of 12 amino acids. This chain's CDR3 is CASSPLGHEQFF. The CDR3 DNA is TGTGCCAGCAGCCCCCTTGGGCATGAGCAGTTCTTC.

The CDR3 region has the DNA TGTGCCAGCAGTTCCGGGACAGGCGACGAGCAGTACGTC. It specifies CASSSGTGDEQYV. This sequence joins TRBV2 and TRBJ2-7; 8 bases line up with TRBD1. V trimming: 5 bases; J trimming: 5 bases; junction bases outside the gene matches: 5. Germline CDR1 and CDR2: SNHLY and FYNNEI. The CDR3 is 13 residues long.